These T cell receptor beta chains were read from a single sample in a study of CD8+CD57+ T cells in acquired aplastic anemia. TCRdb re-derived calls from the reads in MiXCR, one entry per CDR3 protein. The top ten hold 6.5% to 10% of the sample, which has a few hundred thousand distinct CDR3 sequences, 45% to 65% seen once. The specimen sequenced was sorted CD4+, CD8+, or CD8+CD57+ T cells (not recorded which) from PBMCs. Every receptor here comes from a human donor with severe aplastic anemia or a healthy control (not recorded which). Each CDR3 is given with its conserved first and last residue. The D gene is left open where the match is weak. The size of a clone is reported for some rows only, either as once, few or many, or as a class for expanded clones.

clone size,V gene,D gene,J gene,CDR3 DNA,CDR3 protein
few,TRBV29-1,-,TRBJ2-3,TGCAGCGTTGAACAAGCGACAGATACGCAGTATTTT,CSVEQATDTQYF
-,TRBV24-1,-,TRBJ2-5,TGTGCCACCTCCTCAGGTGCGCAGACCCAGTACTTC,CATSSGAQTQYF
once,TRBV4-1,-,TRBJ1-5,TGCGCCAGCAGCCAAGACCCTCGACTCTCCCAGCCCCAGCATTTT,CASSQDPRLSQPQHF
-,TRBV7-6,TRBD2,TRBJ2-1,TGTGCCAGCAGCTTGAAAGCGGGAGGGCCTCCTAATGAGCAGTTCTTC,CASSLKAGGPPNEQFF
-,TRBV29-1,TRBD1,TRBJ2-7,TGCAGCGTTCGGACAGGGACGGCCTACGAGCAGTACTTC,CSVRTGTAYEQYF
many,TRBV2,TRBD1,TRBJ1-5,TGTGCCAGCACTAGGGACAGTAGCAATCAGCCCCAGCATTTT,CASTRDSSNQPQHF
once,TRBV6-4,-,TRBJ2-7,TGTGCCAGCAGCCGGGACCCGGGGACCGCAGGCTACGAGCAGTACTTC,CASSRDPGTAGYEQYF
-,TRBV29-1,TRBD1,TRBJ1-2,TGCAGCGTCAGACAGGGAAATGGCTACACCTTC,CSVRQGNGYTF
once,TRBV7-9,-,TRBJ1-5,TGTGCCAGCAGCTCCTCTCCCGGGACTCAGCCCCAGCATTTT,CASSSSPGTQPQHF
-,TRBV7-6,-,TRBJ2-5,-,CASIRARGETQYF
many,TRBV12-3/TRBV12-4,TRBD1,TRBJ1-2,TGTGCCAGCAGTTCCAGGGACAGCCACTATGGCTACACCTTC,CASSSRDSHYGYTF
few,TRBV9,TRBD2,TRBJ2-1,TGTGCCAGCAGCCCTAGCGGGGGAAGCTCCTACAATGAGCAGTTCTTC,CASSPSGGSSYNEQFF
-,TRBV2,TRBD2,TRBJ2-3,TGTGCCATCACACGGCGGGGGGATGACACAGATACGCAGTATTTT,CAITRRGDDTDTQYF
-,TRBV10-3,-,TRBJ1-3,TGTGCCATCAAGGAGGGCTCTGGAAACACCATATATTTT,CAIKEGSGNTIYF
many,TRBV5-8,-,TRBJ1-1,TGTGCCACCGGGGTGAACACTGAAGCTTTCTTT,CATGVNTEAFF
few,TRBV28,TRBD2,TRBJ2-7,TGTGCCAGCAGTACCCCCGGGAGGATCACTTACGAGCAGTACTTC,CASSTPGRITYEQYF
-,TRBV29-1,-,TRBJ1-1,TGCAGGGGTGGCGGAGAGTTGAACACTGAAGCTTTCTTT,CRGGGELNTEAFF
-,TRBV7-9,TRBD1,TRBJ2-5,TGTGCCAGCAGCTACCCCGGGACAGGGGGACGGGGGGGCGGAGAGACCCAGTACTTC,CASSYPGTGGRGGGETQYF
-,TRBV2,-,TRBJ2-1,TGTGCCAGCAGTGAACCGAAACACGGCGAGCAGTTCTTC,CASSEPKHGEQFF
many,TRBV7-3,TRBD1,TRBJ2-7,TGTGCCAGCAAAGACCGGGACAGGGGGATGAACGAGCAGTACTTC,CASKDRDRGMNEQYF
-,TRBV20-1,-,TRBJ2-7,TGCAGTGCTAGACCGGGGCTGAGCTACGAGCAGTACTTC,CSARPGLSYEQYF
-,TRBV5-1,-,TRBJ2-2,TGCGCCAGCAGCTTGTTGGTGGCCGGCGGGGAGCTGTTTTTT,CASSLLVAGGELFF
once,TRBV12-3/TRBV12-4,-,TRBJ2-2,TGTGCCAGCAGCCAAGAAAGCGGCACCGGGGAGCTGTTTTTT,CASSQESGTGELFF
-,TRBV5-1,-,TRBJ2-5,TGCGCCAGCAGCTTGAACGGTGGTGTGGGAGAGACCCAGTACTTC,CASSLNGGVGETQYF
-,TRBV3-1,-,TRBJ1-1,TGTGCCAGCAGCCAAGCCAGGGGTGAGGGGACTGAAGCTTTCTTT,CASSQARGEGTEAFF
-,TRBV20-1,-,TRBJ1-6,TGCAGTGCTAGAGTGACAGCCGGGGAATCACCCCTCCACTTT,CSARVTAGESPLHF
many,TRBV12-3/TRBV12-4,TRBD1,TRBJ1-2,TGTGCCAGCAGTCAGACAGGGCCCGGGGGCTACACCTTC,CASSQTGPGGYTF
many,TRBV7-9,TRBD2,TRBJ2-5,TGTGCCAGCAGCCCCGGACTAGCGGGGGAAGGAGAGACCCAGTACTTC,CASSPGLAGEGETQYF
many,TRBV5-1,-,TRBJ1-1,TGCGCCAGCAGCTTGAGGGTGAACACTGAAGCTTTCTTT,CASSLRVNTEAFF
-,TRBV7-2,TRBD2,TRBJ2-5,TGTGCCGGCAGCTTAGGTCGTCGACTAGCGGGGGTAAAAGAGACCCAGTACTTC,CAGSLGRRLAGVKETQYF
-,TRBV20-1,TRBD2,TRBJ2-1,TGCAGTGCGTGGACTAGCGGGGGGTACAATGAGCAGTTCTTC,CSAWTSGGYNEQFF
-,TRBV19,TRBD1,TRBJ1-5,TGTGCCAGTAGCCGAGGACAGGGGATTTCGTACGAGCATTTT,CASSRGQGISYEHF
-,TRBV24-1,-,TRBJ2-3,TGTGCCACCGGATCGACCCTTCTCCCCCAAGATACGCAGTGTTTT,CATGSTLLPQDTQCF
-,TRBV20-1,TRBD1,TRBJ1-5,TGCAGTGCTAGCAGCTCCGGGACAGGGGGCGTTCAGCCCCAGCATTTT,CSASSSGTGGVQPQHF
-,TRBV24-1,-,TRBJ2-1,TGTGCCACCAGTTCTCAGGGGCGCGAGACTTACAATGAGCAGTTCTTC,CATSSQGRETYNEQFF
-,TRBV7-9,-,TRBJ2-7,TGTGCCAGCGGGCTGGGCACCTACGAGCAGTACTTC,CASGLGTYEQYF
-,TRBV7-9,TRBD1,TRBJ2-6,TGTGCCAGCAGCATGGGACAGGGTACCTCTGGGGCCAACGTCCTGACTTTC,CASSMGQGTSGANVLTF
-,TRBV15,TRBD1,TRBJ2-7,TGTGCCACCAGCAGGGAGACAGGGCGCTACGAGCAGTACTTC,CATSRETGRYEQYF
-,TRBV2,-,TRBJ2-5,TGTGCCAGCACACTGACCTGGGAGACCCAGTACTTC,CASTLTWETQYF
many,TRBV19,TRBD1,TRBJ1-6,TGTGCCAGTAGTCCCCAGGGGGCTAGCTCCTATAATTCACCCCTCCACTTT,CASSPQGASSYNSPLHF